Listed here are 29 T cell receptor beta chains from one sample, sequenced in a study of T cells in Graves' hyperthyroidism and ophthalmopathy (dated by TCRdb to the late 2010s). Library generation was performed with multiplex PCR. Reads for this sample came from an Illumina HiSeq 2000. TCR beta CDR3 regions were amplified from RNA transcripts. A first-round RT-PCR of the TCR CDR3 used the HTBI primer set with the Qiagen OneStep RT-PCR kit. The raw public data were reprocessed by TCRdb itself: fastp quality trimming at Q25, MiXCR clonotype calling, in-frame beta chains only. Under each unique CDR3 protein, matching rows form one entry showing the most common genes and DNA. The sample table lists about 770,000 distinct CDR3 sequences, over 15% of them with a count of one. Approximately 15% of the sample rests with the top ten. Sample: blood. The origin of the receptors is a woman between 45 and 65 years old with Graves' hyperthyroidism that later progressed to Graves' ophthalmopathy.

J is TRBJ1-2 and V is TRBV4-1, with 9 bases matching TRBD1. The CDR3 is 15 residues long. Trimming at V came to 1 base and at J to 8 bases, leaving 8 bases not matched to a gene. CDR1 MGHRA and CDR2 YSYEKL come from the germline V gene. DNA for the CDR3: TGCGCCAGCAGCCAAGTTCAGGGACAGGGAAACGGCTACACCTTC. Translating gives CASSQVQGQGNGYTF.

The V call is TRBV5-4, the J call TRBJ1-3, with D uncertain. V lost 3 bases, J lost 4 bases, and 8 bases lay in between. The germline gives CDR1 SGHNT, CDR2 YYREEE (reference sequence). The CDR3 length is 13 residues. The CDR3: CASSSPGGNTIYF. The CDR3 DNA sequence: TGTGCCAGCAGCTCACCCGGGGGAAACACCATATATTTT.

The chain's CDR3 is CATSRDLQTPPAGYTF. CDR3 sequence (DNA): TGTGCCACCAGCAGAGATCTTCAGACCCCACCCGCTGGCTACACCTTC. V is TRBV15 and J is TRBJ1-2; D is unresolved. Trimming removed 0 bases at V and 7 bases at J, with 18 bases between. This CDR3 contains 16 residues. Germline CDR1 reads LNHNV; CDR2 reads YYDKDF (reference sequence). Based on the CDR3 plus reference TRBV15 and TRBJ1-2, the full variable domain is DAMVIQNPRYQVTQFGKPVTLSCSQTLNHNVMYWYQQKSSQAPKLLFHYYDKDFNNEADTPDNFQSRRPNTSFCFLDIRSPGLGDTAMYLCATSRDLQTPPAGYTFGSGTRLTVV.

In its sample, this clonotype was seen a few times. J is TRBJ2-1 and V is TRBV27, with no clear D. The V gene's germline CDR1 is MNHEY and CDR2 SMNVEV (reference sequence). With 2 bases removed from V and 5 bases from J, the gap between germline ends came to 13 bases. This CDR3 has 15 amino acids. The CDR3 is CASSLGQVPNNEQFF. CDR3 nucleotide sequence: TGTGCCAGCAGTTTAGGGCAGGTACCAAACAATGAGCAGTTCTTC.

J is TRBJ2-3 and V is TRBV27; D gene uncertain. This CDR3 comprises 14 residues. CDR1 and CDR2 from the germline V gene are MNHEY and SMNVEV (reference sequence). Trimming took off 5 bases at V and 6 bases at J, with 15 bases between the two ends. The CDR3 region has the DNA TGTGCCAGCAGTCCTATCGGGCAGAGGGATACGCAGTATTTT. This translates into CASSPIGQRDTQYF.

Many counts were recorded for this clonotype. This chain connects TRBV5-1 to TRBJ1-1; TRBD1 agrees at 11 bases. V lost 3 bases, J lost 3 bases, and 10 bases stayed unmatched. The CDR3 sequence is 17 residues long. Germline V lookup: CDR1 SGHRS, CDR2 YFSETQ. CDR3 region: CASSSGIGTGGDTEAFF. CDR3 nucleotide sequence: TGCGCCAGCAGCTCAGGAATTGGGACAGGGGGAGACACTGAAGCTTTCTTT.

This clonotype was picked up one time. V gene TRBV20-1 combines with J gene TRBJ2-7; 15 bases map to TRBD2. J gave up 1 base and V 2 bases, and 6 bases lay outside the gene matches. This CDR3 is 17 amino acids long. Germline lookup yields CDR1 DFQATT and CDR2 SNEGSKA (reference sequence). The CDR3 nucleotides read TGCAGTGCTAGAAGGACTAGCGGGGGGGCCGGTTCCTACGAGCAGTACTTC. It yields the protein CSARRTSGGAGSYEQYF.

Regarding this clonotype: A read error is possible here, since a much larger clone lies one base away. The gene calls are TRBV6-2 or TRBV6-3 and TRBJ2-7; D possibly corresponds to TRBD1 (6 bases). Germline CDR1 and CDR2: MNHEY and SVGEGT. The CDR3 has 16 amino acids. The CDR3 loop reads CTSSPRTVPGSYEQYF. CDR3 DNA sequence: TGTACCAGCAGTCCCCGGACAGTTCCCGGCTCCTACGAGCAGTACTTC.

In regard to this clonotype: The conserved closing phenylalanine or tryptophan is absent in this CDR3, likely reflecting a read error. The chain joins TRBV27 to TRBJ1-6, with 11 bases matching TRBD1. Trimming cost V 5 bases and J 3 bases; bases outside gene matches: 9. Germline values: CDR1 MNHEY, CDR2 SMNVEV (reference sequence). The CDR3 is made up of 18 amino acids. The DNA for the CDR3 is TGTGCCAGCAGTCTGACCGGGACAGGGGGTTACTATAATTCACCCCTCCACCTT. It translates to CASSLTGTGGYYNSPLHL.

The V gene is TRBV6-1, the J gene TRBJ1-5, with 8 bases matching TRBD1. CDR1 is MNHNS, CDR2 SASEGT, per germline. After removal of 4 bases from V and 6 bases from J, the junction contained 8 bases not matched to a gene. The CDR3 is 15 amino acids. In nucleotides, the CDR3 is TGTGCCAGCAGTGGCCGTACAGGGGGAGGTCAGCCCCAGCATTTT. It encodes CASSGRTGGGQPQHF.

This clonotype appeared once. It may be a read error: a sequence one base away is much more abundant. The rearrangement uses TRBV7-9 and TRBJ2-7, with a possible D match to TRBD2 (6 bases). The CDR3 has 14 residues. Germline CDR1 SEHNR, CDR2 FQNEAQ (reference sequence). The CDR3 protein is CAGSVGSLSYEQYF. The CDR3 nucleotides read TGTGCCGGCAGCGTCGGGAGCCTCTCCTACGAGCAGTACTTC.

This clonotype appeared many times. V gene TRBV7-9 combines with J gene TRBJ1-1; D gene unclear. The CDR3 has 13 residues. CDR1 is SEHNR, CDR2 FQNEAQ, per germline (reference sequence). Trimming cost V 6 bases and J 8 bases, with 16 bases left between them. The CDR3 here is CASSFQNLLEAFF. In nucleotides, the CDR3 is TGTGCCAGCAGTTTTCAGAACCTCCTGGAAGCTTTCTTT.

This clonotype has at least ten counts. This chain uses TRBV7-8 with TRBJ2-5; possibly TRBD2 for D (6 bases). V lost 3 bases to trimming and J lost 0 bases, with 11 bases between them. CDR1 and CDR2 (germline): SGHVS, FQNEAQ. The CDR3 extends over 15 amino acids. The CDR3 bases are TGTGCCAGCAGCTTGGAGGGGCAGGACCAAGAGACCCAGTACTTC. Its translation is CASSLEGQDQETQYF.

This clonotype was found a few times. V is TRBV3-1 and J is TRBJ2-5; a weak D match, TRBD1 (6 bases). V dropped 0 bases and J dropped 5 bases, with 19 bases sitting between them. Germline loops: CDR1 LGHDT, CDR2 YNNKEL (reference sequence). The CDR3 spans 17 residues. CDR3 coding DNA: TGTGCCAGCAGCCAAGATTTGTTTGTGGGGGCTACGGAGACCCAGTACTTC. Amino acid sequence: CASSQDLFVGATETQYF.

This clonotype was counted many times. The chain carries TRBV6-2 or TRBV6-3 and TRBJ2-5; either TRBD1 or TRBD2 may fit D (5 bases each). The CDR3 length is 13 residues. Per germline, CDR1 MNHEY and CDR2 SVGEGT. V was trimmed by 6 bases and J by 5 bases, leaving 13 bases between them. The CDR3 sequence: CASRRDVEETQYF. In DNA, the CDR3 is TGTGCCAGCAGGAGGGACGTCGAGGAGACCCAGTACTTC.

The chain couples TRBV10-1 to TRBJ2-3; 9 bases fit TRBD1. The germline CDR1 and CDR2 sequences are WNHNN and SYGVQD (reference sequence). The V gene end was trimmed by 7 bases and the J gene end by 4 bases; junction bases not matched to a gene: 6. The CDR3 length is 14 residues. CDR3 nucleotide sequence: TGCGCCAGCACCTTGGACAGGGGCTCAGATACGCAGTATTTT. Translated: CASTLDRGSDTQYF.

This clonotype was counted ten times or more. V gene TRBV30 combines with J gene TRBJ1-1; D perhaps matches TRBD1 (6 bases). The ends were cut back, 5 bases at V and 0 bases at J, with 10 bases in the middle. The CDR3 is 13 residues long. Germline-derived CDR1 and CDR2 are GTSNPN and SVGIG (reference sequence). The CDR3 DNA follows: TGTGCCTGGGAGGGGGTATTGAACACTGAAGCTTTCTTT. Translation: CAWEGVLNTEAFF.

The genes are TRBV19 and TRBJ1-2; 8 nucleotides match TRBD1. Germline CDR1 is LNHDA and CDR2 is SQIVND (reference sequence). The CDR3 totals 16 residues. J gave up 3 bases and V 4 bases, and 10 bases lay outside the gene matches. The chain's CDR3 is CASSTNTDRVYYGYTF. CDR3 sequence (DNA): TGTGCCAGTAGTACGAACACGGACAGGGTATACTATGGCTACACCTTC.

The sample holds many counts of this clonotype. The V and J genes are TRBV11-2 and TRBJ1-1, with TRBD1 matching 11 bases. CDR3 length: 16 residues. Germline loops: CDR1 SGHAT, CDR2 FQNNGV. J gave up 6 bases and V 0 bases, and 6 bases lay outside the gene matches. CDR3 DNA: TGTGCCAGCAGCTTAGACGGACAGGGGGCGTATTCTGAAGCTTTCTTT. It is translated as CASSLDGQGAYSEAFF.

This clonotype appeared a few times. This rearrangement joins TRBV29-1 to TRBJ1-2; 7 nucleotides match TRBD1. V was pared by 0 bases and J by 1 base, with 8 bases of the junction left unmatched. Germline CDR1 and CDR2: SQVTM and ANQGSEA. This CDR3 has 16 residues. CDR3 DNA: TGCAGCGTTGAAGATGAAGAGGGGGCGAGTAACTATGGCTACACCTTC. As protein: CSVEDEEGASNYGYTF.

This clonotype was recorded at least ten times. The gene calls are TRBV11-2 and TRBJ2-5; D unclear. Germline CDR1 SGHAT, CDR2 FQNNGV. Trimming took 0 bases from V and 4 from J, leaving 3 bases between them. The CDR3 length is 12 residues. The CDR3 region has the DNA TGTGCCAGCAGCTTAGACCGAGAGACCCAGTACTTC. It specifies CASSLDRETQYF.

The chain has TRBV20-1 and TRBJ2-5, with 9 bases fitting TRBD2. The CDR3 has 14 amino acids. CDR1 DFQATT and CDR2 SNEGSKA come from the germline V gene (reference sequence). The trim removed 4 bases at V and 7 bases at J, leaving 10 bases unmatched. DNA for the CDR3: TGCAGTGCTAATTTAGCGGGGGCCGAGGGGACCCAGTACTTC. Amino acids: CSANLAGAEGTQYF.

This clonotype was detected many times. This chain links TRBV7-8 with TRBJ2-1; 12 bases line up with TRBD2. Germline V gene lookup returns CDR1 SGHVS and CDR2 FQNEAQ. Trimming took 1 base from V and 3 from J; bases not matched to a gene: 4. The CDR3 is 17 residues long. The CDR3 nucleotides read TGTGCCAGCAGCTTAGTTCCTAGCGGGGGGGGCTACAATGAGCAGTTCTTC. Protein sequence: CASSLVPSGGGYNEQFF. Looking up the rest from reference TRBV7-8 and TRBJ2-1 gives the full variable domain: GAGVSQSPRYKVAKRGQDVALRCDPISGHVSLFWYQQALGQGPEFLTYFQNEAQLDKSGLPSDRFFAERPEGSVSTLKIQRTQQEDSAVYLCASSLVPSGGGYNEQFFGPGTRLTVL.

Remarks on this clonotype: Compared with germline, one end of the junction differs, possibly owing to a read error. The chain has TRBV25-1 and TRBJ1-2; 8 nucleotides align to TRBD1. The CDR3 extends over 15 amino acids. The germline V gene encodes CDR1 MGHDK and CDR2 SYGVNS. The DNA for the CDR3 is TGTGCCAGCAGGAAGACAGGGGCGCCTAACTATGGCTGCACCTTC. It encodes CASRKTGAPNYGCTF.

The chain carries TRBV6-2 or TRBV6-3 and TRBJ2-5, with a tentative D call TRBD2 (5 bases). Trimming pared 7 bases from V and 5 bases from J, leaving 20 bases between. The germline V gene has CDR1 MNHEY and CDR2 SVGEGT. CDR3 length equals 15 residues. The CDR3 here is CASKRFGGGWETQYF. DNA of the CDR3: TGTGCCAGCAAGAGGTTTGGCGGCGGGTGGGAGACCCAGTACTTC.

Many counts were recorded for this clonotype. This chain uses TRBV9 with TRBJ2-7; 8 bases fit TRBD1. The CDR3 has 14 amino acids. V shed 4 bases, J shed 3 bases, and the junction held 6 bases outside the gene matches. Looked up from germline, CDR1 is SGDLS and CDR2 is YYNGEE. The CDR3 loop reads CASSPGQGNYEQYF. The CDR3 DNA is TGTGCCAGCAGCCCCGGACAGGGAAACTACGAGCAGTACTTC.

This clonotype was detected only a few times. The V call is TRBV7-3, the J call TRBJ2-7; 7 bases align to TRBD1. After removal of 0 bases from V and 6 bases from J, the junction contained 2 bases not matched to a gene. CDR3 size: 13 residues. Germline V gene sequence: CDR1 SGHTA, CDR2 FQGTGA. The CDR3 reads CASSLTGGAEQYF. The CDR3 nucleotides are TGTGCCAGCAGCTTAACAGGGGGCGCCGAGCAGTACTTC. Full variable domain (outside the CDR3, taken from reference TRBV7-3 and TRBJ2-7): GAGVSQTPSNKVTEKGKYVELRCDPISGHTALYWYRQSLGQGPEFLIYFQGTGAADDSGLPNDRFFAVRPEGSVSTLKIQRTERGDSAVYLCASSLTGGAEQYFGPGTRLTVT.

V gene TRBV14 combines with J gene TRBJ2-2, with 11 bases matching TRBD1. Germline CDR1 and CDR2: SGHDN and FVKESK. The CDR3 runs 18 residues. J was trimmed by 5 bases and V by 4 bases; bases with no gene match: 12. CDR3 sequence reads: CASSPKPPGTGGTGELFF. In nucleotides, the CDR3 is TGTGCCAGCAGCCCGAAACCACCCGGGACAGGGGGGACCGGGGAGCTGTTTTTT.

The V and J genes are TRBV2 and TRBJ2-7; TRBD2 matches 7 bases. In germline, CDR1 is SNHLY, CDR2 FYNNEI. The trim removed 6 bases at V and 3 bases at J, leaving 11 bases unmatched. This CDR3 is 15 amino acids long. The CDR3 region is CASSSQTGEGYEQYF. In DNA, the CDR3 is TGTGCCAGCAGCTCCCAGACGGGGGAGGGCTACGAGCAGTACTTC.